The present T cell receptor (beta chain) was sequenced within a study of T-cell memory formation after mild COVID-19. Germline V gives CDR1 LGHNA, CDR2 YNFKEQ. The ends were cut back, 0 bases at V and 0 bases at J, with 11 bases in the middle. There are 16 residues in the CDR3. Study-level results: SARS-CoV-2 specificity was not confirmed for second-wave clones peaking on day 37.

Concerning this clonotype: The target antigen is unknown.

UMIs and sample barcodes were carried by the TCR alpha and TCR beta cDNA libraries that 5'RACE produced using constant-segment primers. TCRdb re-derived calls from the 5' RACE reads in MiXCR, one entry per CDR3 protein. The table shows 150,000 to 200,000 distinct CDR3 sequences, with 11% occurring only once. This receptor was taken from a man younger than 35 who had mild COVID-19 (a few samples of this study predate the infection). Cell type and time point are not known. The chain combines TRBV4-2 with TRBJ1-1, with D hard to call. The specimen sequenced was PBMCs or a T cell subset sorted from them (not recorded which). CDR3: CASSQDGQRVNTEAFF. CDR3 sequence (DNA): TGTGCCAGCAGCCAAGATGGGCAGAGGGTGAACACTGAAGCTTTCTTT.